The following is a T cell receptor (beta chain) sequence with its context. Under the authors' procedure: From reference gene primer amplification, estimates of nucleated cell counts were derived. Generated by immunoSEQ multiplex PCR, the TCRdb table keeps only in-frame clones and is missing some. That table supplies the V and J calls and clone size; D and trimming were determined from the DNA. The table shows around 100,000 clones, with around 84% occurring only once. These data belong to a study of blood T cell repertoires in COVID-19. About the research overall: Donors in the United States, Italy and Spain gave samples during acute or convalescent COVID-19. T cells, B-cell-depleted T cells, or PBMCs provided the cDNA or gDNA that served as material.

The V and J ends lost 2 bases and 9 bases, in that order; junction bases with no gene match: 4. The CDR3 consists of 14 residues. Germline V gives CDR1 KGHSH, CDR2 LQKENI. Sequences were obtained from peripheral blood. This clonotype was obtained from a human donor in a cohort sampled during active COVID-19. V usage is TRBV18 and J usage is TRBJ1-6; 7 bases agree with TRBD1. The CDR3 DNA reads TGTGCCAGCTCACCAACAGGGGATAGTTCACCCCTCCACTTT. It is translated as CASSPTGDSSPLHF.